This TCR beta chain was recorded in a study of response to subunit inactivated influenza vaccine. TCRdb re-called the RT-PCR reads with MiXCR, one entry per CDR3 protein. The sample lists 650,000 to 700,000 distinct CDR3 sequences; 15% to 17% were seen once. Germline loops: CDR1 DFQATT, CDR2 SNEGSKA (reference sequence). This CDR3 is built from 16 residues. The junction had 9 bases not matched to a gene; V was cut back by 6 bases and J by 4 bases. Sequencing used PBMCs from blood, obtained 11 to 12 days after vaccination. V gene TRBV20-1 combines with J gene TRBJ1-6; 10 bases are a match to TRBD1. The sequence derives from a man aged 50 to 59 who received an inactivated influenza vaccine. CDR3 residues: CSASDRGNTYNSPLHF. The CDR3 DNA reads as TGCAGTGCATCGGACAGGGGGAACACTTATAATTCACCCCTCCACTTT.